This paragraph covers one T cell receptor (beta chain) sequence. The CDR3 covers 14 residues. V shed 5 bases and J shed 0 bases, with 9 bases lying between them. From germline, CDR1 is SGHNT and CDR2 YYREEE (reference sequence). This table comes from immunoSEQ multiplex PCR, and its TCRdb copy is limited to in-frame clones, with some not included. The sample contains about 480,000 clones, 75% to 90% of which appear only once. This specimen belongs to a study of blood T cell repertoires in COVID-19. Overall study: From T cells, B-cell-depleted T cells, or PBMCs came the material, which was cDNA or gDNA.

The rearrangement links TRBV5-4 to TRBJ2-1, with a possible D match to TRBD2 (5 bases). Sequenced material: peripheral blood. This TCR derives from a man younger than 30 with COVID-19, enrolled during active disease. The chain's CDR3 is CASSSAYSYNEQFF. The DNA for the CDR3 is TGTGCCAGCAGTAGCGCTTACTCCTACAATGAGCAGTTCTTC.